Below are 11 T cell receptor beta chains sequenced from a single sample in a study of shared clonotypes between healthy human individuals. TCRdb's table, derived via immunoSEQ multiplex PCR, lists solely in-frame clones and lacks some. The sample has roughly 1,500,000 clones; 95% to 99% are singletons. The sequencing sample was made of naive CD4+ T cells sorted from blood. Subset defined: CD45RA+ positively selected. The receptor set was obtained from a man aged 30-40 years in good health.

The genes are TRBV2 and TRBJ2-7; 8 bases fit TRBD1. With V trimmed by 7 bases and J by 5 bases, 10 bases remained unmatched. The CDR3 contains 14 residues. Germline loops: CDR1 SNHLY, CDR2 FYNNEI. DNA of the CDR3: TGTGCCAGCAAGTCTAGGACAGGGCAGCACGAGCAGTACTTC. Protein product: CASKSRTGQHEQYF.

The chain employs TRBV11-2 and TRBJ1-1, with D unresolved. Germline V gene lookup returns CDR1 SGHAT and CDR2 FQNNGV. V dropped 5 bases and J dropped 11 bases, with 21 bases sitting between them. The CDR3 has 14 amino acids. The CDR3 sequence is CASSPTALSELAFF. Here the CDR3 DNA reads TGTGCCAGCAGCCCGACGGCCCTATCGGAGCTTGCTTTCTTT. Looking up the rest from reference TRBV11-2 and TRBJ1-1 gives the full variable domain: EAGVAQSPRYKIIEKRQSVAFWCNPISGHATLYWYQQILGQGPKLLIQFQNNGVVDDSQLPKDRFSAERLKGVDSTLKIQPAKLEDSAVYLCASSPTALSELAFFGQGTRLTVV.

The gene calls are TRBV6-5 and TRBJ1-2; D not resolved. Trimming left V 0 bases short and J 5 bases short, with 10 bases between. This CDR3 spans 14 amino acids. Germline CDR1 MNHEY, CDR2 SVGAGI. DNA of the CDR3: TGTGCCAGCAGTTACTCGAGTTTGTGGTATGGCTACACCTTC. It is translated as CASSYSSLWYGYTF.

V is TRBV7-8 and J is TRBJ2-3; 9 nucleotides agree with TRBD1. The CDR3 runs to 18 residues. Germline lookup yields CDR1 SGHVS and CDR2 FQNEAQ. Germline trimming cut 5 bases from V and 0 bases from J; bases unmatched to any gene: 12. CDR3 residues: CASSVGTGKFGSTDTQYF. CDR3 DNA: TGTGCCAGCAGCGTCGGGACAGGGAAATTTGGTAGCACAGATACGCAGTATTTT.

V is TRBV5-6 and J is TRBJ1-1, with a tentative D call TRBD1 (5 bases). CDR3 length: 15 amino acids. CDR1 and CDR2 from the germline V gene are SGHDT and YYEEEE. The V end lost 7 bases, the J end lost 3 bases, and 19 bases lay between the germline ends. The CDR3 is CASGGASKGHTEAFF. CDR3 in DNA: TGTGCCAGCGGGGGAGCTTCCAAGGGGCACACTGAAGCTTTCTTT.

The table lists this clone with a count of one. The chain combines TRBV28 with TRBJ2-2; no clear D gene. CDR1 and CDR2 from the germline V gene are MDHEN and SYDVKM. The CDR3 runs 16 residues. V lost 6 bases and J lost 2, with 16 bases in between. CDR3 in amino acids: CASSSYPGFNTGELFF. The CDR3 bases are TGTGCCAGCAGCTCTTATCCGGGTTTTAACACCGGGGAGCTGTTTTTT.

Here the CDR3 reads CASSLVPETNIQYF. The CDR3 nucleotides read TGCGCCAGCAGCTTGGTTCCGGAGACCAACATTCAGTACTTC. The chain uses TRBV5-1 and TRBJ2-4; D is unresolved. The germline V and J ends were trimmed by 0 bases and 7 bases, with 11 bases remaining between them. The CDR3 is 14 residues long. Germline V CDR1 and CDR2: SGHRS, YFSETQ.

The chain carries TRBV29-1 and TRBJ2-7; 7 nucleotides line up with TRBD2. Per the germline V gene, CDR1 is SQVTM and CDR2 is ANQGSEA. V lost 5 bases to trimming and J lost 7 bases; unmatched junction nucleotides: 23. There are 17 residues in the CDR3. CDR3 DNA: TGCAGCGTTTGGAGGTGGGACTACCCCCACGGACCAAGGGAGCAGTACTTC. This encodes CSVWRWDYPHGPREQYF.

In this sample, this clone turned up once. Other nucleotide sequences in the sample specify the same CDR3. V is TRBV29-1 and J is TRBJ2-2; unclear D gene. V was shortened by 4 bases and J by 0 bases, with 9 bases between the two germline ends. Germline-derived CDR1 and CDR2 are SQVTM and ANQGSEA. The CDR3 consists of 14 residues. The CDR3 is CSVVRSPNTGELFF. The CDR3 coding sequence is TGCAGCGTTGTCCGGTCCCCGAACACCGGGGAGCTGTTTTTT.

This chain links TRBV6-1 with TRBJ1-2; the D is unclear. The germline CDR1 and CDR2 sequences are MNHNS and SASEGT. The CDR3 sequence is 13 residues long. Trimming shortened V by 1 base and J by 6 bases, and 9 bases separated the two germline ends. CDR3 sequence (DNA): TGTGCCAGCAGTGAAGGGCTGGGGAATGGCTACACCTTC. Amino acids: CASSEGLGNGYTF.

The chain employs TRBV18 and TRBJ1-2, with 9 bases fitting TRBD1. This CDR3 region has 13 residues. Trimming cost V 5 bases and J 4 bases; bases outside gene matches: 2. The germline V gene encodes CDR1 KGHSH and CDR2 LQKENI. The CDR3 DNA is TGTGCCAGCTCAGGGACAGGGTCCTATGGCTACACCTTC. It is translated as CASSGTGSYGYTF.